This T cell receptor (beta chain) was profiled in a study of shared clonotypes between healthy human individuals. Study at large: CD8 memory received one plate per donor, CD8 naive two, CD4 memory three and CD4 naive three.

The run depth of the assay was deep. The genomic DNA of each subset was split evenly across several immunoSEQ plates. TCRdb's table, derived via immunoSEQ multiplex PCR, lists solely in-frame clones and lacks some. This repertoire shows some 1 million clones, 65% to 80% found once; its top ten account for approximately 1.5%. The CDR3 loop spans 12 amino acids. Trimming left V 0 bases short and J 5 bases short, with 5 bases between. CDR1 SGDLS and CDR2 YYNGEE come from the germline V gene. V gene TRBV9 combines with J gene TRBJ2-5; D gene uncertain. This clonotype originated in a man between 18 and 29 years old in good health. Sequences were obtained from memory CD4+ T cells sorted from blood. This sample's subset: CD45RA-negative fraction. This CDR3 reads CASSVAKETQYF. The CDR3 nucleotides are TGTGCCAGCAGCGTAGCTAAGGAGACCCAGTACTTC.